This is a list of T cell receptor beta chains from one sample in a study of cytomegalovirus exposure and HLA in healthy donors. TCRdb keeps only in-frame clones here, not all; method: immunoSEQ multiplex PCR. The data contain approximately 120,000 clones, more than 70% of them singletons. Specimen: PBMCs. These receptors were taken from a woman in her late teens or twenties in good health and CMV-seronegative. CDR3s include the opening cysteine and the closing phenylalanine or tryptophan. D genes are given only for firm matches. Clone sizes are given selectively: once, few, many, or a class where the clone is expanded.

D gene	V gene	J gene	clone size	CDR3 protein	CDR3 DNA
.	TRBV9	TRBJ2-1	few	CASSTEKSSYNEQFF	TGTGCCAGCAGCACCGAGAAATCCTCCTACAATGAGCAGTTCTTC
TRBD1	TRBV4-3	TRBJ1-2	.	CASSQDPWTGKGYTF	TGCGCCAGCAGCCAAGATCCCTGGACAGGGAAAGGCTACACCTTC
TRBD1	TRBV5-4	TRBJ2-7	.	CASSDGQGGYEQYF	TGTGCCAGCAGCGATGGACAGGGTGGCTACGAGCAGTACTTC
.	TRBV28	TRBJ1-6	.	CASSLPLRGLTSPLHF	TGTGCCAGCAGTTTACCGCTTAGGGGCTTGACCTCACCCCTCCACTTT
TRBD1	TRBV7-2	TRBJ2-7	.	CASSPRTGTSEGQYF	TGTGCCAGCAGCCCCAGGACAGGTACATCTGAGGGGCAGTACTTC
TRBD2	TRBV7-9	TRBJ2-2	.	CASSGGLATGELFF	TGTGCCAGCAGCGGGGGACTAGCGACGGGGGAGCTGTTTTTT
.	TRBV9	TRBJ1-2	.	CASSYPGESGYTF	TGTGCCAGCAGCTATCCAGGGGAGAGCGGCTACACCTTC
TRBD1	TRBV7-9	TRBJ2-7	.	CASSRVQGTSYEQYF	TGTGCCAGCAGCCGCGTACAGGGGACCTCCTACGAGCAGTACTTC
.	TRBV6-6	TRBJ1-5	.	CASSYFGREGQPQHF	TGTGCCAGCAGTTACTTCGGCAGGGAAGGTCAGCCCCAGCATTTT
TRBD1	TRBV4-2	TRBJ2-7	.	CASSRGDRGLSYEQYF	TGTGCCAGCAGCCGCGGGGACAGGGGGCTTTCCTACGAGCAGTACTTC
.	TRBV5-1	TRBJ1-3	.	CASSEGNSGNTIYF	TGCGCCAGCAGTGAGGGAAACTCTGGAAACACCATATATTTT
TRBD2	TRBV27	TRBJ2-2	once	CASSPRAGGYKDTGELFF	TGTGCCAGCAGTCCAAGAGCGGGAGGTTATAAGGACACCGGGGAGCTGTTTTTT
TRBD2	TRBV13	TRBJ2-4	.	CASSWSGLADNKNIQYF	TGTGCCAGCAGCTGGAGTGGACTAGCGGATAACAAAAACATTCAGTACTTC
.	TRBV2	TRBJ2-5	.	CASTGEETQYF	TGTGCCAGCACAGGGGAAGAGACCCAGTACTTC
TRBD2	TRBV28	TRBJ2-7	.	CASSTPSGAYYEQYF	TGTGCCAGCAGTACCCCTAGCGGGGCTTACTACGAGCAGTACTTC
.	TRBV6-5	TRBJ1-1	.	CASSYSEGYTEAFF	TGTGCCAGCAGTTACTCGGAGGGGTATACTGAAGCTTTCTTT
TRBD1	TRBV14	TRBJ1-2	.	CASSQHHPGQGIDGYTF	TGTGCCAGCAGCCAACATCACCCGGGACAGGGGATTGATGGCTACACCTTC
.	TRBV5-6	TRBJ2-7	.	CASSLGPGSYEQYF	TGTGCCAGCAGCTTGGGGCCAGGATCATACGAGCAGTACTTC
TRBD1	TRBV7-6	TRBJ1-6	.	CASSSGQSPLHF	TGTGCCAGCAGCTCGGGACAGTCACCCCTCCACTTT
.	TRBV7-9	TRBJ2-4	.	CASSLGQLNIQYF	TGTGCCAGCAGCTTAGGGCAGTTAAACATTCAGTACTTC
.	TRBV2	TRBJ1-1	.	CASSESAAGVTEAFF	TGTGCCAGCAGTGAATCGGCAGCCGGGGTCACTGAAGCTTTCTTT
TRBD1	TRBV9	TRBJ1-1	.	CASSAAPGTGGTEAFF	TGTGCCAGCAGCGCCGCCCCCGGGACAGGTGGGACTGAAGCTTTCTTT
TRBD2	TRBV7-6	TRBJ2-3	.	CASSSALAGVRNTQYF	TGTGCCAGCAGCTCAGCACTAGCGGGAGTAAGGAATACGCAGTATTTT
.	TRBV7-2	TRBJ2-5	.	CASSLASGQETQYF	TGTGCCAGCAGCTTAGCTAGCGGCCAAGAGACCCAGTACTTC
.	TRBV7-6	TRBJ1-1	.	CASSFNGGADTEAFF	TGTGCCAGCAGCTTTAATGGGGGCGCCGACACTGAAGCTTTCTTT
TRBD2	TRBV7-8	TRBJ2-3	.	CASRPAGDPDTQYF	TGTGCCAGCCGTCCCGCGGGGGACCCAGATACGCAGTATTTT
.	TRBV27	TRBJ1-3	once	CASSLKGAGNTIYF	TGTGCCAGCAGTTTAAAGGGGGCTGGAAACACCATATATTTT
.	TRBV6-1	TRBJ2-7	.	CASRRQSYEQYF	TGTGCCAGCCGACGACAGTCCTACGAGCAGTACTTC
.	TRBV27	TRBJ1-1	.	CASSLSGAGTEAFF	TGTGCCAGCAGTTTATCGGGGGCAGGGACTGAAGCTTTCTTT
.	TRBV30	TRBJ2-7	.	CAWSVLGTPYEQYF	TGTGCCTGGAGTGTACTGGGCACCCCCTACGAGCAGTACTTC
.	TRBV30	TRBJ2-1	once	CAWSRSLYNEQFF	TGTGCCTGGAGCCGGAGCCTTTACAATGAGCAGTTCTTC
.	TRBV4-3	TRBJ2-1	.	CASSQVLGNEQFF	TGCGCCAGCAGCCAAGTGCTAGGCAATGAGCAGTTCTTC
TRBD2	TRBV2	TRBJ2-7	few	CASSALAGVHEQYF	TGTGCCAGCAGTGCGTTAGCGGGGGTACACGAGCAGTACTTC
TRBD2	TRBV27	TRBJ2-3	.	CASSSGTSGYTDTQYF	TGTGCCAGCAGTTCGGGGACTAGCGGATACACAGATACGCAGTATTTT
TRBD2	TRBV27	TRBJ2-7	.	CASSFVGRGYEQYF	TGTGCCAGCAGTTTCGTAGGGAGGGGCTACGAGCAGTACTTC
.	TRBV7-3	TRBJ2-2	.	CASSKRGTGELFF	TGTGCCAGCAGCAAACGAGGCACCGGGGAGCTGTTTTTT
.	TRBV7-3	TRBJ1-1	.	CASSPPGRTEAFF	TGTGCCAGCAGCCCCCCGGGGAGGACTGAAGCTTTCTTT
.	TRBV4-3	TRBJ2-2	.	CASSPGGTGELFF	TGCGCCAGCAGCCCCGGGGGCACCGGGGAGCTGTTTTTT
TRBD2	TRBV30	TRBJ2-2	few	CAWTQGLAGGGYTGELFF	TGTGCCTGGACTCAGGGACTAGCGGGAGGCGGGTACACCGGGGAGCTGTTTTTT
TRBD2	TRBV19	TRBJ2-1	.	CASSTSLAGYNEQFF	TGTGCCAGTAGTACCTCACTAGCGGGATACAATGAGCAGTTCTTC
TRBD2	TRBV9	TRBJ2-2	.	CASSVGLAGATGELFF	TGTGCCAGCAGCGTAGGTCTAGCGGGAGCAACCGGGGAGCTGTTTTTT
TRBD1	TRBV7-2	TRBJ1-2	once	CASSQHWGGQGYGYTF	TGTGCCAGCAGCCAACATTGGGGGGGACAGGGGTATGGCTACACCTTC
.	TRBV7-9	TRBJ2-5	.	CASSLTRSKETQYF	TGTGCCAGCAGCCTGACAAGGTCCAAGGAGACCCAGTACTTC
TRBD1	TRBV6-5	TRBJ2-1	.	CASSRQGSYNEQFF	TGTGCCAGCAGTCGACAGGGCTCCTACAATGAGCAGTTCTTC